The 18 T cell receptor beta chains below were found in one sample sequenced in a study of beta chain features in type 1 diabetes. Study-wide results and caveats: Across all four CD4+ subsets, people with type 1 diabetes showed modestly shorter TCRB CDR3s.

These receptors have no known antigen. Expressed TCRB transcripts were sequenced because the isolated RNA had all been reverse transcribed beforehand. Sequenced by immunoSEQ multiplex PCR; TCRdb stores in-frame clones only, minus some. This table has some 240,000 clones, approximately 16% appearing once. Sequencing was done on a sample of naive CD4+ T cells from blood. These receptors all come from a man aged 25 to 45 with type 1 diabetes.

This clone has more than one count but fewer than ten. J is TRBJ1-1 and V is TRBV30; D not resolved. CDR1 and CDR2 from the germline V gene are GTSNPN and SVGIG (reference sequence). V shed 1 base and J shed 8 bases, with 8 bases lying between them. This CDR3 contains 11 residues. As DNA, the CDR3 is TGTGCCTGGAGTGCGACGGGGGAAGCTTTCTTT. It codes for CAWSATGEAFF.

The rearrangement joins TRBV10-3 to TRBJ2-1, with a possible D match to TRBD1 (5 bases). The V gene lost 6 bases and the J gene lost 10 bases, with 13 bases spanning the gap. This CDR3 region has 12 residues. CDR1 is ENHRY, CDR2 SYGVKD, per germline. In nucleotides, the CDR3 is TGTGCCATCAGCCGTGACAGCCTCGAGCAGTTCTTC. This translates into CAISRDSLEQFF.

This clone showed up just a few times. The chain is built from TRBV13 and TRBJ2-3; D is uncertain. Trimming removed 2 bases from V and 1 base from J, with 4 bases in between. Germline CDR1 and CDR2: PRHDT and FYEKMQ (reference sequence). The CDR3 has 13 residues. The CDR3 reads CASSLFGTDTQYF. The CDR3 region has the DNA TGTGCCAGCAGCTTATTCGGCACAGATACGCAGTATTTT.

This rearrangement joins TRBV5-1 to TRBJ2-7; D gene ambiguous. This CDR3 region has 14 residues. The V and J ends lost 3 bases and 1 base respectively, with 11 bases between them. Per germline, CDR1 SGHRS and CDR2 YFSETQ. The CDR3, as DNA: TGCGCCAGCAGCTCGGTAACCCTTTCCTACGAGCAGTACTTC. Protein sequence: CASSSVTLSYEQYF. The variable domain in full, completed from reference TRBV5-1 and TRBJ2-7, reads KAGVTQTPRYLIKTRGQQVTLSCSPISGHRSVSWYQQTPGQGLQFLFEYFSETQRNKGNFPGRFSGRQFSNSRSEMNVSTLELGDSALYLCASSSVTLSYEQYFGPGTRLTVT.

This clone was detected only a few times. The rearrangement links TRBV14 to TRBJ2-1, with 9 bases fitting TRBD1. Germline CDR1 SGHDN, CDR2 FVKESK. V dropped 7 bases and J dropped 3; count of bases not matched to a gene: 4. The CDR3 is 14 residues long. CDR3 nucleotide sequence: TGTGCCAGCACCGGACAGGGGTTCTACAATGAGCAGTTCTTC. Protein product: CASTGQGFYNEQFF.

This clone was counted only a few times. CDR3 loop: CASSPRRTSGDTDTQYF. CDR3 bases: TGTGCCAGCTCGCCAAGACGGACTAGCGGGGATACAGATACGCAGTATTTT. The J gene is TRBJ2-3, the V gene TRBV18; 12 bases map to TRBD2. V gave up 6 bases and J gave up 3 bases; unmatched junction bases: 10. CDR1 is KGHSH and CDR2 is LQKENI in the germline V gene. The length of the CDR3 is 17 residues.

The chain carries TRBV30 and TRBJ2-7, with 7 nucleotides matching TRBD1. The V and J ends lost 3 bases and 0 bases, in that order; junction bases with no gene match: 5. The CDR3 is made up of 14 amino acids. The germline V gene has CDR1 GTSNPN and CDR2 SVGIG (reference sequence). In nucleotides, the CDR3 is TGTGCCTGGAGGGACAGGAGTACCTCCTACGAGCAGTACTTC. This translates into CAWRDRSTSYEQYF. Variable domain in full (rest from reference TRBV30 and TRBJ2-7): SQTIHQWPATLVQPVGSPLSLECTVEGTSNPNLYWYRQAAGRGLQLLFYSVGIGQISSEVPQNLSASRPQDRQFILSSKKLLLSDSGFYLCAWRDRSTSYEQYFGPGTRLTVT.

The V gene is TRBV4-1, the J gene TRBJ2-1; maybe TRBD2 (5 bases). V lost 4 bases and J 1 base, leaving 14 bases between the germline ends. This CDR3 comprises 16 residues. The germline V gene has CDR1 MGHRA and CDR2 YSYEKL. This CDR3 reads CASSPHSGSSYNEQFF. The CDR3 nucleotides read TGCGCCAGCAGCCCTCACAGCGGAAGTTCCTACAATGAGCAGTTCTTC.

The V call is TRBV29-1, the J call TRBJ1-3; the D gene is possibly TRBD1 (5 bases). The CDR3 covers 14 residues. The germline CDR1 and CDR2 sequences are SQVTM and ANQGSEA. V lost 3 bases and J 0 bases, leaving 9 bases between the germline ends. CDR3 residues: CSVDKRGSGNTIYF. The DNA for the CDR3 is TGCAGCGTTGATAAAAGGGGCTCTGGAAACACCATATATTTT. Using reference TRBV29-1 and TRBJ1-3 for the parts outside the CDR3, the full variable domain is SAVISQKPSRDICQRGTSLTIQCQVDSQVTMMFWYRQQPGQSLTLIATANQGSEATYESGFVIDKFPISRPNLTFSTLTVSNMSPEDSSIYLCSVDKRGSGNTIYFGEGSWLTVV.

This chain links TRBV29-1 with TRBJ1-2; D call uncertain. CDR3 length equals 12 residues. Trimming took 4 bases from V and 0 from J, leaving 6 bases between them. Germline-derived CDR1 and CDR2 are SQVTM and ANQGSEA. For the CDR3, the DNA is TGCAGCGTTGCACTAGCTAACTATGGCTACACCTTC. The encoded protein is CSVALANYGYTF.

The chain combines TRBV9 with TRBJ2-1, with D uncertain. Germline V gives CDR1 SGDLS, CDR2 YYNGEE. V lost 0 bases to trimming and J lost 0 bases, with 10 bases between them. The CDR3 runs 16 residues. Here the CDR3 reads CASSVVDRSSYNEQFF. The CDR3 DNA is TGTGCCAGCAGCGTAGTGGACCGGAGCTCCTACAATGAGCAGTTCTTC.

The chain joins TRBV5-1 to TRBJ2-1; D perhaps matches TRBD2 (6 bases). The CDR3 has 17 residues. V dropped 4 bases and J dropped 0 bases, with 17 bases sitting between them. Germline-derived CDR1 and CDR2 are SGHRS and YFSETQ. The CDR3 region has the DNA TGCGCCAGCAGCCTCCGGGAGCGGCAGAGCTCCTACAATGAGCAGTTCTTC. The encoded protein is CASSLRERQSSYNEQFF.

The CDR3, as DNA: TGTGCCACCAGCAGAGTTCAGATGCGACTAGCGGGACGGTACGAGCAGTACTTC. Its protein product is CATSRVQMRLAGRYEQYF. The chain is built from TRBV15 and TRBJ2-7; 11 positions agree with TRBD2. Germline trimming cut 1 base from V and 4 bases from J; bases unmatched to any gene: 12. The CDR3 length is 18 residues. Looked up from germline, CDR1 is LNHNV and CDR2 is YYDKDF (reference sequence).

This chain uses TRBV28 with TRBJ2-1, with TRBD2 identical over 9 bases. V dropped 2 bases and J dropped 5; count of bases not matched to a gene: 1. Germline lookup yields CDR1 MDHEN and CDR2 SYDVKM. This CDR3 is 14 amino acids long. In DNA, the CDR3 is TGTGCCAGCAGTTTACGCGGGAGGGACAATGAGCAGTTCTTC. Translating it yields CASSLRGRDNEQFF.

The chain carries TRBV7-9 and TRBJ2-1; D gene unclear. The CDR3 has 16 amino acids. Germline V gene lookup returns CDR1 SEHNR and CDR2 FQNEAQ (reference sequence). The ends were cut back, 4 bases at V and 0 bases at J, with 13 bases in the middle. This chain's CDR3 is CASSSVTASSYNEQFF. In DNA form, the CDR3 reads TGTGCCAGCAGCTCCGTGACTGCTAGCTCCTACAATGAGCAGTTCTTC.

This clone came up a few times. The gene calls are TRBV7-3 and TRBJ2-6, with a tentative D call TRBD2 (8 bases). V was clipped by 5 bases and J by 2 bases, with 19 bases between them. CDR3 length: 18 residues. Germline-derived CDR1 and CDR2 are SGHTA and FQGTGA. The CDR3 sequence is CASSPGRGRETGANVLTF. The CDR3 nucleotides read TGTGCCAGCAGCCCCGGGAGGGGGCGGGAGACTGGGGCCAACGTCCTGACTTTC.

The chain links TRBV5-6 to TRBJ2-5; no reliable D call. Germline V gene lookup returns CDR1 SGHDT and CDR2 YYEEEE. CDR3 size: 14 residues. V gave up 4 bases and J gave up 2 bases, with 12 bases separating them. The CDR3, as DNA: TGTGCCAGCAGCGACAACAGACGACAAGAGACCCAGTACTTC. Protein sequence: CASSDNRRQETQYF.

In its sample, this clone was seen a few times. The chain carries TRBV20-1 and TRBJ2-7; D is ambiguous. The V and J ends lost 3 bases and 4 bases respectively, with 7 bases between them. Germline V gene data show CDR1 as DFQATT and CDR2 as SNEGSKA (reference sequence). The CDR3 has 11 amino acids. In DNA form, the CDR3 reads TGCAGTGCTAGCCCAAAGTACGAGCAGTACTTC. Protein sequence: CSASPKYEQYF.